This TCR beta chain was sequenced during a study of Graves' ophthalmopathy and Graves' hyperthyroidism. This clonotype was detected ten times or more. Its target is unknown. The CDR3 has 16 residues. Trimming stripped 4 bases from V and 1 base from J, with 17 bases between. Germline V gene data show CDR1 as PRHDT and CDR2 as FYEKMQ (reference sequence). The authors amplified TCR beta CDR3 regions, and they did so from RNA transcripts for repertoire sequencing. HTBI primers primed a first-round RT-PCR, and a second-round multiplex PCR followed. A single record per CDR3 protein comes from TCRdb applying MiXCR to the multiplex PCR reads. The sample includes about 380,000 distinct CDR3 sequences, 15% of them seen just once. Other autoimmune disease, uncontrolled infection, pregnancy and lactation led to exclusion. Fresh peripheral blood, around 9.8 ml, was the PBMC source. Whole-study results and caveats: This model predicted ophthalmopathy progression (sensitivity 70% to 71%, specificity 72% to 85%).

This TCR came from a woman aged 18 to 35 with stable Graves' hyperthyroidism. Sequences were obtained from peripheral blood. The V gene is TRBV13, the J gene TRBJ2-7; unclear D gene. Here the CDR3 DNA reads TGTGCCAGCAGCTATTCCTTGAGAGACAAGTCCTACGAGCAGTACTTC. Protein product: CASSYSLRDKSYEQYF. Supplemented by reference TRBV13 and TRBJ2-7, the full variable domain reads AAGVIQSPRHLIKEKRETATLKCYPIPRHDTVYWYQQGPGQDPQFLISFYEKMQSDKGSIPDRFSAQQFSDYHSELNMSSLELGDSALYFCASSYSLRDKSYEQYFGPGTRLTVT.